This T cell receptor (beta chain) was obtained from a study of blood T cell repertoires in COVID-19 (dated by TCRdb to the early 2020s). For context, the study as a whole: Samples covering the acute and convalescent phases of COVID-19 were provided by collaborators in the United States, Italy and Spain. Where HLA class I and class II types were available, the types were taken from metadata supplied by the sample provider, not from assay-based typing. A de-identified subject ID, COVID-19 status, age in years and sex were almost always included in the sample metadata. The repertoires were released in a freely available public database meant as a resource for research on the immune response to SARS-CoV-2. The dataset comprised deeply sampled blood TCRbeta repertoires from subjects exposed to, actively infected with, or recovered from COVID-19. Samples were obtained from the ongoing ImmuneRACE study (first 160 participants) and from 1,000 to 1,500 subjects provided by 6 global collaborators. The material from the prospective study consisted of cDNA or gDNA derived from T cells, B-cell-depleted T cells, or PBMCs. What the study reported, not specific to this receptor: How much clinical and demographic metadata was included differed by source and by participant, and the metadata was provided uncurated.

The collaborating institutions used their own protocols to collect whole blood in K2EDTA tubes. For TCRbeta analysis, collaborator samples were shipped as frozen whole blood, as isolated PBMCs, or as DNA extracted from either sample type. TCRbeta CDR3 regions were amplified from genomic DNA by means of the immunoSEQ Assay, a bias-controlled multiplex PCR. Per the original workflow: The number of nucleated cells in each sample was estimated from the amplification of reference gene primers within the assay. To quantify the absolute abundance of each unique TCRbeta CDR3 rearrangement, sequence reads were collapsed and filtered. For each sample, productive Simpson clonality was calculated as the square root of Simpson's diversity index across productive rearrangements. TCRdb obtained this table from immuneACCESS and retained in-frame rearrangements with V and J assigned. These tables miss some clones; where compared with another copy, unresolved V genes account for less than half of the shortfall, and the remainder is unexplained. V, J and clone size are those of that table, while D and trimming were read from the DNA. The sample profile shows hundreds of thousands of clones; approximately 90% of them were found once. Over 1.1% of the sample lies in the top ten.

Concerning this clone itself: The clone's antigen remains unknown. Within one base of it there is no much larger clone, and no base qualities were kept.

The TCR comes from a woman aged 30 to 39 with active or convalescent COVID-19. The specimen was peripheral blood.

The CDR3 protein is CASRASYEQYF. The DNA sequence is as follows: TGTGCCAGCAGAGCAAGCTACGAGCAGTACTTC. Recombination linked TRBV28 to TRBJ2-7, with an unclear D gene assignment. The junction shows trimming of 6 bases on V and 3 bases on J, plus 6 bases between the germline ends. Reading from cysteine to phenylalanine, the CDR3 counts 11 amino acids. The retained sequence is limited to the CDR3, 33 bases, with the frame set at the first base. Per the germline V gene, MDHEN is the CDR1 and SYDVKM is the CDR2.